This TCR beta chain was sequenced in a study of T cells in Graves' hyperthyroidism and ophthalmopathy. Points from the study as a whole: Ophthalmopathy, as predicted by the model, came a median approximately 5.9 months after the prediction. Researchers found most expanded thyroid clonotypes above 0.001 in blood as well.

In germline, CDR1 is SGHTA, CDR2 FQGNSA. This CDR3 region has 14 residues. Unmatched junction bases numbered 7, after V lost 1 base and J lost 9 bases. This clonotype was counted at least ten times. Its antigen is as yet unknown. Disease duration was under 3 months in the ophthalmopathy patients, who also had a Clinical Activity Score of at least 3 and a NOSPECS grade of at least 4. Orbital computed tomography, thyroid ultrasound, serum thyroxine and TRAb, and clinical symptoms together informed the diagnoses. It was RNA transcripts that yielded the amplified TCR beta CDR3 regions. TCR CDR3 regions were first amplified by RT-PCR with HTBI primers. TCRdb processed the multiplex PCR reads anew with MiXCR; each CDR3 protein has one entry. The sample has hundreds of thousands of distinct CDR3 sequences, 15% to 20% seen once.

The TCR originated in a woman younger than 30 with Graves' ophthalmopathy. The gene calls are TRBV7-2 and TRBJ1-2; TRBD1 aligns across 8 bases. The sample consisted of blood. The chain's CDR3 is CASSLDGRGRRYTF. In DNA form, the CDR3 reads TGTGCCAGCAGCTTAGACGGCAGGGGGCGACGCTACACCTTC. Looking up the rest from reference TRBV7-2 and TRBJ1-2 gives the full variable domain: GAGVSQSPSNKVTEKGKDVELRCDPISGHTALYWYRQSLGQGLEFLIYFQGNSAPDKSGLPSDRFSAERTGGSVSTLTIQRTQQEDSAVYLCASSLDGRGRRYTFGSGTRLTVV.